This T cell receptor (beta chain) originates from a study of T cells in Graves' hyperthyroidism and ophthalmopathy. Regarding the study as a whole: In the blood, most expanded thyroid clonotypes above 0.001 appeared as well.

The CDR3 totals 17 residues. Unmatched junction bases numbered 9, after V lost 5 bases and J lost 4 bases. Amplification of TCR beta CDR3 regions was performed using RNA transcripts as template. When the TCR CDR3 underwent first-round RT-PCR, the HTBI primer set was used. TCRdb independently ran MiXCR on the multiplex PCR reads; one entry per CDR3 protein. The sample comprises some 400,000 distinct CDR3 sequences, about 13% of which are singletons, and less than 25% rests with the top ten. This clonotype was seen many times. Its antigen is undetermined. Participants, patients aged 18 to 65, had newly diagnosed hyperthyroidism with a duration under 2 months. Exclusion of patients followed from uncontrolled infection, other autoimmune disease, pregnancy or lactation.

V gene TRBV12-3 or TRBV12-4 combines with J gene TRBJ2-3, with 13 bases matching TRBD2. The source of this sequence is a man aged 25 to 45 with Graves' hyperthyroidism that later progressed to Graves' ophthalmopathy. Sequenced: blood. In DNA form, the CDR3 reads TGTGCCAGCAGTGCCCCCACTAGCGGGGGGGCCTCAGATACGCAGTATTTT. This sequence encodes CASSAPTSGGASDTQYF.